Below are 30 T cell receptor beta chains sequenced from a single sample in a study of T cell clonality in common variable immunodeficiency (dated by TCRdb to the mid-2010s). The method behind the library was the immunoSEQ multiplex PCR assay. Not all clones reach the TCRdb copy of this immuneACCESS table, which keeps in-frame sequences only. Checked studies attribute under half of the gap to unresolved V genes and leave the rest unexplained. The table gives about 52,000 clones for this sample, with none occurring only once. About 1.8% of the sample goes to the ten largest clones. The specimen was peripheral blood mononuclear cells. The receptors were gathered from a person between 18 and 69 years old in good health.

This clone was observed many times. The read ends 3 residues shy of where the CDR3 ends; the end is completed using the germline J gene. The chain has TRBV12-3 or TRBV12-4 and TRBJ1-5; TRBD1 matches 8 bases. The CDR3 contains 14 residues. The trim removed 5 bases at V and 7 bases at J, leaving 7 bases unmatched. CDR3 in amino acids: CASSPPGGWQPQHF. CDR3 DNA, as far as it was read: TGTGCCAGCAGTCCCCCAGGGGGCTGGCAGCCC.

In its sample, this clone was seen many times. The CDR3 sequence: CASSSSWGGSSEAFF. The sequenced part of the CDR3 DNA is TGTGCCAGCAGTTCAAGTTGGGGGGGAAGCTCTGAA. The chain has TRBV6-2 or TRBV6-3 and TRBJ1-1, with a possible D match to TRBD1 (5 bases). The read finishes 3 residues shy of the CDR3 end, and the germline J gene is used to complete it. From germline, CDR1 is MNHEY and CDR2 SVGEGT. CDR3 size: 15 residues. V shed 4 bases and J shed 6 bases, with 18 bases lying between them.

In the case of this clone: The CDR3 end is not reached by the read, which stops 3 residues before it; the germline J gene fills it in. The chain recombines TRBV7-8 with TRBJ1-3; D might be TRBD1 (5 bases). This CDR3 contains 15 residues. Germline-derived CDR1 and CDR2 are SGHVS and FQNEAQ. V was cut by 3 bases and J by 2 bases, with 11 bases left in between. CDR3 residues: CASSLEGWAGNTIYF. The sequenced CDR3 bases are TGTGCCAGCAGCTTGGAGGGGTGGGCTGGAAACACC.

This clone has only a few counts. Coverage ceases 3 residues before the CDR3 finishes, and the germline J gene fills in the end. This chain connects TRBV7-2 to TRBJ2-1; D perhaps matches TRBD1 (5 bases). The germline CDR1 and CDR2 sequences are SGHTA and FQGNSA. The CDR3 sequence is 15 residues long. V was clipped by 6 bases and J by 5 bases, with 17 bases between them. The CDR3 sequence: CASRPRWGDNNEQFF. The part of the CDR3 DNA that was read is TGTGCCAGCAGACCGAGGTGGGGCGATAACAATGAG.

The sample holds many counts of this clone. The CDR3 end falls 3 residues outside the read, so it is completed with the germline J gene. V gene TRBV30 combines with J gene TRBJ2-1; D is uncertain. The CDR3 spans 15 residues. Trimming stripped 1 base from V and 8 bases from J, with 18 bases between. Germline CDR1 is GTSNPN and CDR2 is SVGIG (reference sequence). The CDR3 sequence: CAWSGSEDPRDEQFF. CDR3 bases read: TGTGCCTGGAGTGGCAGCGAAGACCCACGGGATGAG.

Ten or more counts support this clone. The read comes to an end 3 residues before the CDR3 does, leaving the germline J gene to fill in the end. The chain carries TRBV7-8 and TRBJ1-5; TRBD1 matches at 9 bases. V lost 1 base to trimming and J lost 0 bases; unmatched junction nucleotides: 4. This CDR3 has 17 residues. Germline V gene data show CDR1 as SGHVS and CDR2 as FQNEAQ. The DNA read from the CDR3 is TGTGCCAGCAGCTTAGGGACAGGGGTCCTTAGCAATCAGCCC. This sequence encodes CASSLGTGVLSNQP. The complete CDR3 reads CASSLGTGVLSNQPQHF.

Concerning this clone: This may stem from a read error, because a much larger clone lies one nucleotide away. CDR3 sequence: CASLLPDSFSTYEQYF. CDR3 bases read: TGTGCCAGCTTACTCCCCGACAGCTTCTCCACCTACGAG. The chain couples TRBV18 to TRBJ2-7, with a possible D match to TRBD1 (5 bases). The read falls 3 residues short of the CDR3 end, and the missing part is taken from the germline J gene. The CDR3 runs to 16 residues. CDR1 and CDR2 (germline): KGHSH, LQKENI. V lost 7 bases and J lost 2, with 21 bases in between.

There are many counts of this clone. The CDR3 end is not reached by the read, which stops 3 residues before it; the germline J gene fills it in. The J gene is TRBJ2-3, the V gene TRBV20-1, with TRBD2 identical over 11 bases. The J segment lost 6 bases and the V segment lost 6 bases, leaving 8 bases of the junction unmatched. CDR3 length: 14 residues. Per germline, CDR1 DFQATT and CDR2 SNEGSKA (reference sequence). The CDR3 region is CSAFTSGSQDTQYF. The DNA read from the CDR3 is TGCAGTGCCTTCACTAGCGGGAGTCAGGATACG.

This clone was seen repeatedly, ten times or more. The CDR3 end falls 3 residues outside the read, so it is completed with the germline J gene. The V and J genes are TRBV11-2 and TRBJ1-2; 7 bases are a match to TRBD1. CDR1 is SGHAT and CDR2 is FQNNGV in the germline V gene. With V trimmed by 2 bases and J by 7 bases, 7 bases remained unmatched. The CDR3 has 14 amino acids. CDR3 bases read: TGTGCCAGCAGCTTAATAGGGGGCGGAACTGGC. Translating it yields CASSLIGGGTG. The whole CDR3 sequence reads CASSLIGGGTGYTF.

The table lists this clone with many counts. The CDR3 extends 3 residues past the end of the read, so its final part is completed from the germline J gene. The chain joins TRBV4-2 to TRBJ2-2, with 7 bases matching TRBD1. This CDR3 spans 17 amino acids. V shed 4 bases and J 2 bases; nucleotides not matched to a gene: 10. Germline V gives CDR1 LGHNA, CDR2 YNFKEQ. The CDR3 protein is CASSRGTRDRNTGELFF. The sequenced part of the CDR3 DNA is TGTGCCAGCAGCCGGGGCACGAGGGACAGAAACACCGGGGAG.

This clone has ten or more counts. The read ends 3 residues shy of where the CDR3 ends; the end is completed using the germline J gene. The chain has TRBV2 and TRBJ2-7, with a weak D call TRBD1 (5 bases). Trimming took 6 bases from V and 5 from J, leaving 14 bases between them. Germline V gene sequence: CDR1 SNHLY, CDR2 FYNNEI. CDR3 length: 13 residues. The covered CDR3 bases are TGTGCCAGCAGGTTCCCTGCCAGGGACGAG. Amino acids: CASRFPARDE. The complete CDR3 protein is CASRFPARDEQYF.

This clone was counted ten times or more. The CDR3 goes on 3 residues after the read ends, and that part is filled in from the germline J gene. This rearrangement joins TRBV6-2 or TRBV6-3 to TRBJ2-2; tentatively, D is TRBD2 (5 bases). Germline CDR1 MNHEY, CDR2 SVGEGT. V was clipped by 6 bases and J by 1 base, with 9 bases between them. The CDR3 is 14 amino acids. The CDR3 loop is CASSPSRNTGELFF. The part of the CDR3 DNA that was read is TGTGCCAGCAGCCCTAGCCGGAACACCGGGGAG.

This clone was counted only a few times. The CDR3 extends 3 residues past the end of the read, so its final part is completed from the germline J gene. The chain employs TRBV18 and TRBJ2-2, with D unclear. The CDR3 loop spans 14 amino acids. CDR1 is KGHSH, CDR2 LQKENI, per germline. The sequenced CDR3 bases are TGTGCCAGCTCACCACCGGCCACGAGTGAAAAG. As protein: CASSPPATSEK. The CDR3 reads in full as CASSPPATSEKLFF.

There are many counts of this clone. This CDR3 reads CSASPRAGGFGEQFF. The sequenced CDR3 bases are TGCAGTGCTAGCCCTAGGGCGGGAGGGTTCGGTGAG. V usage is TRBV20-1 and J usage is TRBJ2-1, with TRBD2 matching 9 bases. The read ends 3 residues shy of where the CDR3 ends; the end is completed using the germline J gene. The CDR3 is 15 amino acids. With V trimmed by 3 bases and J by 9 bases, 12 bases remained unmatched. Germline CDR1 and CDR2: DFQATT and SNEGSKA (reference sequence).

CDR3 DNA (partial): TGTGCCAGCTCACCGACACTCGGTGAG. It translates to CASSPTLGE. The full CDR3 sequence reads CASSPTLGEQFF. The V gene is TRBV18, the J gene TRBJ2-1; D gene ambiguous. The read finishes 3 residues shy of the CDR3 end, and the germline J gene is used to complete it. Germline loops: CDR1 KGHSH, CDR2 LQKENI. The V gene lost 3 bases and the J gene lost 9 bases, with 9 bases spanning the gap. The CDR3 is 12 residues long.

This clone has at least ten counts. From the germline J gene comes the end of the CDR3, since the read stops 3 residues before it. The V call is TRBV7-2, the J call TRBJ2-6, with D maybe TRBD2 (5 bases). The CDR3 consists of 15 residues. CDR1 and CDR2 (germline): SGHTA, FQGNSA. Trimming removed 4 bases at V and 0 bases at J, with 7 bases between. Incomplete CDR3 DNA: TGTGCCAGCAGCTCGGGGATCTCTGGGGCCAACGTC. Amino acids: CASSSGISGANV. The whole CDR3 region reads CASSSGISGANVLTF.

This clone was counted at least ten times. The read falls 3 residues short of the CDR3 end, and the missing part is taken from the germline J gene. The V and J genes are TRBV12-5 and TRBJ2-3; 8 nucleotides agree with TRBD1. Trimming cost V 2 bases and J 4 bases; bases outside gene matches: 8. The CDR3 runs to 16 residues. Germline V gene data show CDR1 as LGHNT and CDR2 as FRNRAP. The covered CDR3 bases are TGTGCTAGTGGTTTGAGGATGCTACAGGGGGCAGATACG. It is translated as CASGLRMLQGADT. The CDR3 reads in full as CASGLRMLQGADTQYF.

This clone was observed many times. The read stops 3 residues short of the end of the CDR3; the missing end is completed from the germline J gene. This sample also contains other DNA sequences that code for the same CDR3. This chain joins TRBV5-1 and TRBJ2-7, with TRBD2 matching 9 bases. CDR1 SGHRS and CDR2 YFSETQ come from the germline V gene. Trimming took 1 base from V and 0 from J; bases not matched to a gene: 11. The CDR3 covers 18 residues. CDR3 amino acids: CASSLNPSGAYSSYEQYF. Incomplete CDR3 DNA: TGCGCCAGCAGCTTGAATCCTAGCGGGGCCTACAGCTCCTACGAG.

In this sample, this clone turned up many times. At one boundary the junction diverges from the germline segment, which might be a read error. The CDR3 extends 3 residues past the end of the read, so its final part is completed from the germline J gene. The V gene is TRBV4-2, the J gene TRBJ1-4; maybe TRBD1 (5 bases). The CDR3 has 15 amino acids. Germline-derived CDR1 and CDR2 are LGHNA and YNFKEQ. This CDR3 is CASSQASGTIEKLFF. Incomplete CDR3 DNA: TGCGCCAGCAGCCAGGCCTCGGGGACTATTGAAAAA.

This clone was recorded many times. The read halts 3 residues ahead of the CDR3 end, with the missing end drawn from the germline J gene. This chain connects TRBV7-2 to TRBJ1-6, with TRBD1 matching 7 bases. The CDR3 loop spans 14 amino acids. Germline V gene lookup returns CDR1 SGHTA and CDR2 FQGNSA. V was clipped by 6 bases and J by 7 bases; unmatched bases: 6. Incomplete CDR3 DNA: TGTGCCAGCAGACCGGACAGGTCCAATTCACCC. As protein: CASRPDRSNSP. The entire CDR3 is CASRPDRSNSPLHF.

This clone was seen ten or more times. The CDR3 end lies 3 residues beyond the end of the read and is filled in from the germline J gene. The V call is TRBV19, the J call TRBJ1-3; a weak D match, TRBD1 (6 bases). The CDR3 is 18 residues long. Germline loops: CDR1 LNHDA, CDR2 SQIVND (reference sequence). The V end was cut by 1 base, the J end by 1 base, with 17 bases between. The CDR3 spells CASSIADHRVGSGNTIYF. The part of the CDR3 DNA that was read is TGTGCCAGTAGTATAGCCGACCACAGGGTTGGTTCTGGAAACACC.

As concerns this clone: The read ends 3 residues shy of where the CDR3 ends; the end is completed using the germline J gene. This chain joins TRBV18 and TRBJ1-1; 9 bases fit TRBD1. The germline CDR1 and CDR2 sequences are KGHSH and LQKENI. CDR3 length: 16 residues. The ends lost 1 base at V and 6 bases at J; junction bases unmatched: 9. CDR3 amino acids: CASSPQTTGGAAEAFF. CDR3 DNA, as far as it was read: TGTGCCAGCTCACCACAGACGACAGGGGGTGCGGCTGAA.

This clone turned up a few times. Partial CDR3 DNA: TGTGCCAGCAGCTCTCAGGGGAACTCCTACGAG. Translation: CASSSQGNSYE. From start to end, the CDR3 is CASSSQGNSYEQYF. V and J are TRBV11-3 and TRBJ2-7; tentatively, D is TRBD1 (6 bases). The CDR3 is cut off 3 residues early in the read; its end comes from the germline J gene. The V end was cut by 4 bases, the J end by 0 bases, with 10 bases between. The CDR3 is made up of 14 amino acids. Looked up from germline, CDR1 is SGHNT and CDR2 is YENEEA.

This clone was picked up many times. The read ends 3 residues before the CDR3 terminus; that terminus is restored from the germline J gene. The chain links TRBV14 to TRBJ2-3; D remains unclear. The CDR3 extends over 13 amino acids. V was shortened by 1 base and J by 2 bases, with 4 bases between the two germline ends. Germline values: CDR1 SGHDN, CDR2 FVKESK. The CDR3 spells CASSQANTDTQYF. The sequenced part of the CDR3 DNA is TGTGCCAGCAGCCAAGCAAACACAGATACG.

Many counts were recorded for this clone. Germline and junction disagree at one end, which may indicate a read error. The missing CDR3 end, 3 residues past where the read stops, is filled in from the germline J gene. The chain is built from TRBV4-2 and TRBJ2-7; 9 bases fit TRBD2. The CDR3 spans 16 residues. Germline loops: CDR1 LGHNA, CDR2 YNFKEQ. The sequenced CDR3 bases are TGCGCCAGCAGCCAAACACTAGCGGGTGGGCCCTACGAG. Its translation is CASSQTLAGGPYE. The complete CDR3 reads CASSQTLAGGPYEQYF.

At least ten counts were recorded for this clone. The sequenced fragment ends 3 residues before the CDR3 boundary, so the rest is inferred from the germline J gene. The gene calls are TRBV29-1 and TRBJ1-2; TRBD1 matches at 7 bases. V lost 3 bases to trimming and J lost 3 bases; unmatched junction nucleotides: 16. The CDR3 spans 17 residues. Germline CDR1 is SQVTM and CDR2 is ANQGSEA. CDR3: CSVDVVPRDREDYGYTF. The covered CDR3 bases are TGCAGCGTTGATGTTGTCCCCCGAGACAGGGAGGACTATGGC. The full variable domain, in which reference TRBV29-1 and TRBJ1-2 provide the parts outside the CDR3, is SAVISQKPSRDICQRGTSLTIQCQVDSQVTMMFWYRQQPGQSLTLIATANQGSEATYESGFVIDKFPISRPNLTFSTLTVSNMSPEDSSIYLCSVDVVPRDREDYGYTFGSGTRLTVV.

This clone appeared many times. CDR3 DNA (partial): TGTGCCAGCAGTTACGCTGACAGGGCCTACGAG. Translated: CASSYADRAYE. Given in full, the CDR3 is CASSYADRAYEQYF. This sequence joins TRBV6-2 or TRBV6-3 and TRBJ2-7; 7 nucleotides align to TRBD1. The read halts 3 residues ahead of the CDR3 end, with the missing end drawn from the germline J gene. The CDR3 has 14 amino acids. The germline gives CDR1 MNHEY, CDR2 SVGEGT. V lost 2 bases and J lost 2; bases outside the gene matches: 3.

This clone turned up a few times. The read halts 3 residues ahead of the CDR3 end, with the missing end drawn from the germline J gene. The chain has TRBV19 and TRBJ1-2; D not resolved. Germline V CDR1 and CDR2: LNHDA, SQIVND (reference sequence). CDR3 length equals 16 residues. The CDR3: CASSISLAVTYNDYTF. Partial CDR3 DNA: TGTGCCAGTAGTATTTCACTAGCGGTGACCTACAATGAC.

This clone was counted a few times. The CDR3 extends 3 residues past the end of the read, so its final part is completed from the germline J gene. J is TRBJ1-1 and V is TRBV19; D might be TRBD1 (6 bases). Trimming took off 3 bases at V and 2 bases at J, with 13 bases between the two ends. Germline V lookup: CDR1 LNHDA, CDR2 SQIVND (reference sequence). The CDR3 extends over 15 amino acids. CDR3 sequence reads: CASSMFGQLNTEAFF. CDR3 DNA (partial): TGTGCCAGTAGTATGTTCGGACAGCTTAACACTGAA.

This clone occurred many times. Sequencing ends 3 residues short of the CDR3 end; the germline J gene provides the rest. The chain employs TRBV6-2 or TRBV6-3 and TRBJ2-4, with TRBD1 identical over 8 bases. The V segment lost 0 bases and the J segment 5 bases; nucleotides outside the gene matches: 0. The germline V gene has CDR1 MNHEY and CDR2 SVGEGT. The CDR3 is made up of 14 amino acids. CDR3 bases read: TGTGCCAGCAGTTACTCGGGACAGGAAAACATT. It specifies CASSYSGQENI. Given in full, the CDR3 is CASSYSGQENIQYF.